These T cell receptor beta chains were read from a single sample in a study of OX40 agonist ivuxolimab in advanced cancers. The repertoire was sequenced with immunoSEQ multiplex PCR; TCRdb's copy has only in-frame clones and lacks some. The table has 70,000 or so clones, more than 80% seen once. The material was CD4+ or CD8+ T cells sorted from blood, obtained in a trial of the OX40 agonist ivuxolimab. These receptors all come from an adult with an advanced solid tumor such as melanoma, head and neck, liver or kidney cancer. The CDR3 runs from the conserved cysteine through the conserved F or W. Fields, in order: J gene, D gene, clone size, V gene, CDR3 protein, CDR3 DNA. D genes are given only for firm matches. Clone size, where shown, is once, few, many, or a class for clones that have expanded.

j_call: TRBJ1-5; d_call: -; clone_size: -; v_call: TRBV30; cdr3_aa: CAWSVRASSNQPQHF; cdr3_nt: TGTGCCTGGAGTGTTAGGGCTTCGAGCAATCAGCCCCAGCATTTT
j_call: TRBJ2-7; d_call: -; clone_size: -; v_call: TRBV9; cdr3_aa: CASSVGGLSYEQYF; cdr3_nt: TGTGCCAGCAGCGTAGGGGGACTCTCCTACGAGCAGTACTTC
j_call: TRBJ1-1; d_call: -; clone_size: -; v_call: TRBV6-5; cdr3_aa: CSREGGGTEAFF; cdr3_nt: TGCTCCAGGGAGGGCGGCGGCACTGAAGCTTTCTTT
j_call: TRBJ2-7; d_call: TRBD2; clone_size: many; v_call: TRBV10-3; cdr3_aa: CAISDLAGGGGQYF; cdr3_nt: TGTGCCATCAGTGACCTAGCGGGGGGCGGCGGGCAGTACTTC
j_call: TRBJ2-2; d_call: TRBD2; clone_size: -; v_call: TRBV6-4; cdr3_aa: CASSPLAGANTGELFF; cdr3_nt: TGTGCCAGCAGTCCACTAGCGGGGGCGAACACCGGGGAGCTGTTTTTT
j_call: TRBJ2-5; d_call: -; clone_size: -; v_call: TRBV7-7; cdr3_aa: CASSRDRQETQYF; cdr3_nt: TGTGCCAGCAGCCGCGACAGGCAAGAGACCCAGTACTTC
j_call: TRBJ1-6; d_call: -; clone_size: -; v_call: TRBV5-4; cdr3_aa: CASSPEGVSNSPLHF; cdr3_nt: TGTGCCAGCAGCCCGGAAGGGGTCTCTAATTCACCCCTCCACTTT
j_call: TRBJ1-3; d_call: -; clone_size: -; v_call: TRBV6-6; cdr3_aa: CASSYSEGGNTIYF; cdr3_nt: TGTGCCAGCAGTTACTCGGAGGGGGGAAACACCATATATTTT
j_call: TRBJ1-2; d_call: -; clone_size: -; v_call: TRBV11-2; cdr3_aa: CASSPYGQSSNYGYTF; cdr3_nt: TGTGCCAGCAGCCCCTACGGACAATCGTCTAACTATGGCTACACCTTC
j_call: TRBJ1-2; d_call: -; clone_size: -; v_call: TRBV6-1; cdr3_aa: CASSEGPANYGYTF; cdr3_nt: TGTGCCAGCAGTGAAGGGCCCGCGAACTATGGCTACACCTTC
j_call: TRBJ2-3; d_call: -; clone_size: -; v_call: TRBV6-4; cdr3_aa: CASSVTNTDTQYF; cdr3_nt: TGTGCCAGCAGTGTCACGAACACAGATACGCAGTATTTT
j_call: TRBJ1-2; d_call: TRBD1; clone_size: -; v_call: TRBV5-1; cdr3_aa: CASSLDFGQGRSYGYTF; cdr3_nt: TGCGCCAGCAGCTTGGATTTTGGACAGGGTAGGAGCTATGGCTACACCTTC
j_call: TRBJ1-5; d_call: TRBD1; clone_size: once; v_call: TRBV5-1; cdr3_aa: CASSLGTGNSNQPQHF; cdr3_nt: TGCGCCAGCAGCTTGGGGACAGGGAATAGCAATCAGCCCCAGCATTTT
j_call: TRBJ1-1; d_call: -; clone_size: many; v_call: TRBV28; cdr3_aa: CASSTGGTEAFF; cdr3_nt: TGTGCCAGCAGCACCGGGGGAACTGAAGCTTTCTTT
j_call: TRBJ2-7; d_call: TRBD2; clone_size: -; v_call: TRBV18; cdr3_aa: CASSLRIAGADYEQYF; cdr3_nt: TGTGCCAGCTCACTTCGGATAGCGGGGGCAGATTACGAGCAGTACTTC
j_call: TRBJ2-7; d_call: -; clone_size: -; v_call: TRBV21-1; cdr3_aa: CASSNEGVQYEQYF; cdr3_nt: TGTGCCAGCAGCAATGAGGGTGTACAGTACGAGCAGTACTTC
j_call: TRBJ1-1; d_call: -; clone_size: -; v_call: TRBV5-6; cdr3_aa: CASSLARGQRTMNTEAFF; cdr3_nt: TGTGCCAGCAGCTTGGCCCGGGGGCAGCGGACGATGAACACTGAAGCTTTCTTT
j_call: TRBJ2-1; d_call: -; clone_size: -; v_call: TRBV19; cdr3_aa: CAIAAGHNNEQFF; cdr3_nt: TGTGCCATCGCGGCGGGCCACAACAATGAGCAGTTCTTC
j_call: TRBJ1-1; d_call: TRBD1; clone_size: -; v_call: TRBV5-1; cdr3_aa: CASSLGQGEAFF; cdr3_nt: TGCGCCAGCAGCTTAGGACAGGGTGAAGCTTTCTTT
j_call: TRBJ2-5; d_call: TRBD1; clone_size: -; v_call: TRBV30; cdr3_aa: CAWSVHGTGTSETQYF; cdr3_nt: TGTGCCTGGAGTGTACACGGGACAGGGACCAGCGAGACCCAGTACTTC
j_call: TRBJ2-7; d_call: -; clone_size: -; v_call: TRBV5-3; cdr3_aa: CARSFNREYEQYF; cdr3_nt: TGTGCCAGAAGCTTTAACCGGGAGTACGAGCAGTACTTC
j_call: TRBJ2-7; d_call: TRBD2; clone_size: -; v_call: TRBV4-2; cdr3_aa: CASSSGTSAREQYF; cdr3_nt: TGTGCCAGCAGCTCCGGGACTAGCGCTCGAGAGCAGTACTTC
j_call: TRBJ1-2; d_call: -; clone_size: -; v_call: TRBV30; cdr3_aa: CAWKRLGVGGYTF; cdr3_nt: TGTGCCTGGAAAAGATTGGGGGTAGGCGGCTACACCTTC
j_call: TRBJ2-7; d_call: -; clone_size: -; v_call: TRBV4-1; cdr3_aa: CASSQVIGGSYEQYF; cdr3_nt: TGCGCCAGCAGCCAAGTCATAGGGGGCTCCTACGAGCAGTACTTC
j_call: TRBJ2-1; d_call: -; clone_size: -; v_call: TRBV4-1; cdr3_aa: CASSQDSSVGSYNEQFF; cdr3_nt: TGCGCCAGCAGCCAAGACTCTAGCGTTGGGTCCTACAATGAGCAGTTCTTC
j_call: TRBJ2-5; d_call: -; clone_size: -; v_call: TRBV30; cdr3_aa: CAWSGAGGSGETQYF; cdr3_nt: TGTGCCTGGAGTGGGGCAGGGGGGAGTGGGGAGACCCAGTACTTC
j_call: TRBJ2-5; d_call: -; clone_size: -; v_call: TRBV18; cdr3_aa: CASSPPGGSPQYF; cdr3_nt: TGTGCCAGCTCACCACCAGGGGGGTCGCCCCAGTACTTC
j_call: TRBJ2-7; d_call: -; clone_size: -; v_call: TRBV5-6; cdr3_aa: CASRPGQNYEQYF; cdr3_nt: TGTGCCAGCAGACCGGGACAAAACTACGAGCAGTACTTC
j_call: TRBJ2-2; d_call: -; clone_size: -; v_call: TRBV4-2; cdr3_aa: CASSQDRGLGGELFF; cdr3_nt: TGTGCCAGCAGCCAAGATCGGGGGCTCGGCGGGGAGCTGTTTTTT
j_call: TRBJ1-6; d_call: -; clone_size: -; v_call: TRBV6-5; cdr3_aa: CASSYYSQRGNSPLHF; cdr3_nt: TGTGCCAGCAGTTATTACAGCCAAAGGGGGAATTCACCCCTCCACTTT
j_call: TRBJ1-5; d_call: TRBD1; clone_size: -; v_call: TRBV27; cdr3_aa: CASRAQGAQGNQPQHF; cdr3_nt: TGTGCCAGCAGAGCACAGGGGGCGCAGGGCAATCAGCCCCAGCATTTT
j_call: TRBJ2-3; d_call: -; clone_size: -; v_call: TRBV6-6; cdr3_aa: CASSYSEGNTQYF; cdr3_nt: TGTGCCAGCAGTTACTCGGAGGGTAATACGCAGTATTTT
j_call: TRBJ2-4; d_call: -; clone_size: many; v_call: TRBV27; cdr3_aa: CASSSVKEGNIQYF; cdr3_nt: TGTGCCAGCAGTTCGGTTAAGGAAGGAAACATTCAGTACTTC